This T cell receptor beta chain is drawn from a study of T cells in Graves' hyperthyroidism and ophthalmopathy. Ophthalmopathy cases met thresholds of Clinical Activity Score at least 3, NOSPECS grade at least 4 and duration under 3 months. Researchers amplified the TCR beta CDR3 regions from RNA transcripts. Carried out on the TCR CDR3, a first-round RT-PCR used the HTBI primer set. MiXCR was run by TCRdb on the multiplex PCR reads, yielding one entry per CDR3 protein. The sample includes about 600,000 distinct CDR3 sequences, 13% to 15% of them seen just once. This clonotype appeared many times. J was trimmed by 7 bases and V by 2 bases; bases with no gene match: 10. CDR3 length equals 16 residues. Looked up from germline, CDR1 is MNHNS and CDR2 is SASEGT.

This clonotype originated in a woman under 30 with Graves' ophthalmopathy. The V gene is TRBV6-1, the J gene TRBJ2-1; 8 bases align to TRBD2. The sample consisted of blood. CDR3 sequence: CASSESGTSLGNEQFF. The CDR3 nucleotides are TGTGCCAGCAGTGAATCTGGGACTAGTTTGGGGAATGAGCAGTTCTTC.